This TCR beta chain was recorded in a study of CXCR4 blockade with PD-1 therapy in pancreatic cancer. Profiling relied on immunoSEQ multiplex PCR, and the TCRdb table lists in-frame clones only, not all of them. The data show some 1,200 clones, around 40% seen once. General study findings and limits: More frequent amino acid clones had more nucleotide rearrangements, suggesting convergent selection.

Details on this clone: The antigen is undetermined.

CDR1 and CDR2 (germline): KGHSH, LQKENI. The V gene end was trimmed by 2 bases and the J gene end by 4 bases; junction bases not matched to a gene: 6. CDR3 length: 16 amino acids. The sequencing sample was made of tumor tissue. This clonotype was obtained from a human donor with pancreatic ductal adenocarcinoma. The chain couples TRBV18 to TRBJ2-2, with 8 bases that match TRBD1. CDR3 sequence: CASSPLTGVGTGELFF. The CDR3 coding sequence is TGTGCCAGCTCACCATTGACAGGGGTTGGCACCGGGGAGCTGTTTTTT.